Each of the 11 T cell receptor beta chains below was sequenced from the same sample in a study of early T cells in non-severe SARS-CoV-2 infection. TCRdb ran MiXCR on the 5' RACE reads and lists one entry per CDR3 protein. The sample has about 83,000 distinct CDR3 sequences; around 9.3% are singletons. The sequencing used whole blood, collected at baseline. All receptors derive from an adult who was a healthcare worker with PCR-confirmed SARS-CoV-2 infection or an uninfected control (not recorded which).

This clonotype showed up just a few times. The chain uses TRBV20-1 and TRBJ1-5; D not certain. Germline CDR1 reads DFQATT; CDR2 reads SNEGSKA (reference sequence). The CDR3 has 13 amino acids. With 0 bases removed from V and 4 bases from J, the gap between germline ends came to 7 bases. CDR3 in amino acids: CSARDMENQPQHF. CDR3 nucleotides: TGCAGTGCTAGAGATATGGAGAATCAGCCCCAGCATTTT.

The gene calls are TRBV19 and TRBJ2-6, with D unclear. This CDR3 is 11 amino acids long. The germline V gene encodes CDR1 LNHDA and CDR2 SQIVND (reference sequence). CDR3 nucleotides: TGTGGGACGCGAGGGGCCAACGTCCTGACTTTC. The encoded protein is CGTRGANVLTF. Looking up the rest from reference TRBV19 and TRBJ2-6 gives the full variable domain: DGGITQSPKYLFRKEGQNVTLSCEQNLNHDAMYWYRQDPGQGLRLIYYSQIVNDFQKGDIAEGYSVSREKKESFPLTVTSAQKNPTAFYLCGTRGANVLTFGAGSRLTVL.

V is TRBV7-9 and J is TRBJ2-5; no definite D call. Trimming removed 3 bases from V and 2 bases from J, with 13 bases in between. This CDR3 contains 15 residues. The germline V gene encodes CDR1 SEHNR and CDR2 FQNEAQ (reference sequence). The CDR3: CASSLGSAVQETQYF. CDR3 coding DNA: TGTGCCAGCAGCTTGGGAAGTGCGGTACAAGAGACCCAGTACTTC.

This clonotype has a count of ten or more. The gene calls are TRBV4-2 and TRBJ1-5, with D perhaps matching TRBD1 (5 bases). The ends were cut back, 0 bases at V and 1 base at J, with 7 bases in the middle. The CDR3 is made up of 15 amino acids. Germline CDR1 reads LGHNA; CDR2 reads YNFKEQ. CDR3 amino acids: CASSQDRVSNQPQHF. CDR3 coding DNA: TGTGCCAGCAGCCAAGACAGGGTGAGCAATCAGCCCCAGCATTTT.

The chain recombines TRBV28 with TRBJ2-7; D may be TRBD1 or TRBD2 (5 bases each). Germline V gene data show CDR1 as MDHEN and CDR2 as SYDVKM. The CDR3 contains 13 residues. Trimming stripped 6 bases from V and 6 bases from J, with 15 bases between. The CDR3 region is CASREGRSREQYF. CDR3 DNA: TGTGCCAGCAGAGAGGGACGGAGTCGCGAGCAGTACTTC. The full variable domain, with the rest looked up from reference TRBV28 and TRBJ2-7, is DVKVTQSSRYLVKRTGEKVFLECVQDMDHENMFWYRQDPGLGLRLIYFSYDVKMKEKGDIPEGYSVSREKKERFSLILESASTNQTSMYLCASREGRSREQYFGPGTRLTVT.

This clonotype has a count of ten or more. V gene TRBV28 combines with J gene TRBJ2-1, with 9 bases aligning to TRBD1. The V gene end was trimmed by 5 bases and the J gene end by 7 bases; junction bases not matched to a gene: 12. CDR3 length equals 16 residues. Germline V gene data show CDR1 as MDHEN and CDR2 as SYDVKM. The CDR3 region is CASSPFGTGSSNEQFF. CDR3 DNA: TGTGCCAGCAGTCCCTTTGGGACAGGGTCTTCGAATGAGCAGTTCTTC. Full variable domain (missing parts from reference TRBV28 and TRBJ2-1): DVKVTQSSRYLVKRTGEKVFLECVQDMDHENMFWYRQDPGLGLRLIYFSYDVKMKEKGDIPEGYSVSREKKERFSLILESASTNQTSMYLCASSPFGTGSSNEQFFGPGTRLTVL.

The V call is TRBV28, the J call TRBJ2-1; D perhaps matches TRBD2 (6 bases). Trimming stripped 5 bases from V and 2 bases from J, with 16 bases between. This CDR3 is 16 amino acids long. CDR1 MDHEN and CDR2 SYDVKM come from the germline V gene. The CDR3 nucleotides read TGTGCCAGCAGTCCACTGACCGGGACTCCCTACAATGAGCAGTTCTTC. It codes for CASSPLTGTPYNEQFF.

A few counts support this clonotype. The J gene is TRBJ2-3, the V gene TRBV7-9, with TRBD1 matching over 7 bases. Germline V gives CDR1 SEHNR, CDR2 FQNEAQ (reference sequence). Trimming removed 6 bases from V and 4 bases from J; junction bases left unmatched: 4. CDR3 length: 13 residues. The CDR3 DNA reads as TGTGCCAGCAGGAAAGGGACAGCAGATACGCAGTATTTT. Its protein is CASRKGTADTQYF.

This chain connects TRBV19 to TRBJ1-5; no clear D gene. The germline V gene has CDR1 LNHDA and CDR2 SQIVND (reference sequence). This CDR3 spans 12 amino acids. With 0 bases removed from V and 7 bases from J, the gap between germline ends came to 4 bases. The CDR3 bases are TGTGCCAGTAGTATAGATCTGCAGCCCCAGCATTTT. This sequence encodes CASSIDLQPQHF.

This clonotype was found many times. The genes are TRBV4-2 and TRBJ2-1; the D is unclear. The CDR3 consists of 13 residues. V was trimmed by 5 bases and J by 8 bases, leaving 13 bases between them. The germline CDR1 and CDR2 sequences are LGHNA and YNFKEQ. The CDR3 region is CASSIERVDEQFF. The CDR3 DNA sequence: TGTGCCAGCAGCATAGAGAGAGTCGATGAGCAGTTCTTC.

This clonotype was recorded at least ten times. The chain carries TRBV7-9 and TRBJ1-1, with D possibly being TRBD1 (5 bases). From germline, CDR1 is SEHNR and CDR2 FQNEAQ (reference sequence). This CDR3 is built from 14 residues. Trimming took 4 bases from V and 5 from J, leaving 14 bases between them. The CDR3 DNA reads as TGTGCCAGCAGCTCCCCCCTGGGGGGTACTGAAGCTTTCTTT. Translating it yields CASSSPLGGTEAFF.